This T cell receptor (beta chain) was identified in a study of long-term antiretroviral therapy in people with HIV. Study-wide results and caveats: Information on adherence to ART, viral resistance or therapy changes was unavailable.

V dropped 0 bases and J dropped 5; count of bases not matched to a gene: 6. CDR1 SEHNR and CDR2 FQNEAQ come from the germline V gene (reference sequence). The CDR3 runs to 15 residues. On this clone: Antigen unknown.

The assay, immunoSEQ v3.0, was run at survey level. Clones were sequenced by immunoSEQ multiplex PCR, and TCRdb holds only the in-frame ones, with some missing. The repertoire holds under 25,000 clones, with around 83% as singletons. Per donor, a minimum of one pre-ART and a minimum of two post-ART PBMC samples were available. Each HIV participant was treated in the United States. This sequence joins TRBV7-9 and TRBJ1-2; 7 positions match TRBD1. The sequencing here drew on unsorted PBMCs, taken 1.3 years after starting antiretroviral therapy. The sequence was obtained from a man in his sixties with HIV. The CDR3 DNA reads TGTGCCAGCAGCTTAGCTGAAGGGACAGTTTATGGCTACACCTTC. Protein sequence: CASSLAEGTVYGYTF.